This T cell receptor beta chain was identified in a study of metastatic and nonmetastatic thyroid tumors. Background on the study: Peripheral blood and tumor or nodule samples from malignant and benign thyroid patients were compared. Findings and limits, study-wide: Malignant thyroid tumors reportedly had TCR beta diversity that was significantly higher than in benign nodules, in blood and tumor.

The CDR3 is 11 amino acids. The germline V gene has CDR1 ENHRY and CDR2 SYGVKD. The V end lost 5 bases, the J end lost 6 bases, and 5 bases lay between the germline ends. This clone was seen at least ten times. Its specificity is unknown. A much more abundant neighbour one base away suggests this may be a read error. All patients reached thyroid surgery having received no treatment beforehand. As originally analysed: To classify distant metastasis in papillary thyroid cancer, a model was built from CDR3 differences across clinicopathological groups. With MiXCR, TCRdb reprocessed the PCR reads. TCRdb, rather than the study authors, made the V and J calls. Among tens of thousands of clones listed, over 15% were seen once.

Sequencing used blood. J is TRBJ1-5 and V is TRBV10-3; D gene ambiguous. The TCR was taken from a female donor with papillary thyroid cancer or a benign thyroid nodule (not recorded which). Some clones in this sample may be carry-over from other donors' samples. The CDR3, as DNA: TGTGCCATCAGTACCAGTCAGCCCCAGCATTTT. Encoded protein: CAISTSQPQHF.